The rows below give T cell receptor beta chains drawn from one sample of a study of cytomegalovirus exposure and HLA in healthy donors. TCRdb's table, derived via immunoSEQ multiplex PCR, lists solely in-frame clones and lacks some. The table lists approximately 100,000 clones, 85% to 90% of them singletons. Sequencing was carried out using PBMCs. The receptors originated from a man aged 25-45 years in good health and CMV-seronegative. Each CDR3 is given with its conserved first and last residue. D genes are given only for firm matches. The size entry is marked missing in some rows and otherwise reads once, few, many or a size class.

clone_size: -; d_call: TRBD2; j_call: TRBJ2-4; v_call: TRBV27; cdr3_aa: CASSSSGGEGQYF; cdr3_nt: TGTGCCAGCAGTTCTAGCGGAGGCGAGGGGCAGTACTTC
clone_size: -; d_call: -; j_call: TRBJ2-7; v_call: TRBV19; cdr3_aa: CASKETGAYEQYF; cdr3_nt: TGTGCCAGTAAGGAGACAGGTGCCTACGAGCAGTACTTC
clone_size: few; d_call: TRBD1; j_call: TRBJ1-3; v_call: TRBV6-1; cdr3_aa: CASSETGEATTIYF; cdr3_nt: TGTGCCAGCAGCGAGACAGGGGAGGCTACCACCATATATTTT
clone_size: -; d_call: -; j_call: TRBJ1-5; v_call: TRBV7-2; cdr3_aa: CASTLPGQPQHF; cdr3_nt: TGTGCCAGCACCTTACCGGGTCAGCCCCAGCATTTT
clone_size: few; d_call: -; j_call: TRBJ1-1; v_call: TRBV10-3; cdr3_aa: CAISTYSGQNTEAFF; cdr3_nt: TGTGCCATCAGTACTTACTCAGGGCAGAACACTGAAGCTTTCTTT
clone_size: -; d_call: TRBD1; j_call: TRBJ1-4; v_call: TRBV5-4; cdr3_aa: CASSRTGGGTGPNEKLFF; cdr3_nt: TGTGCCAGCAGTCGGACAGGGGGCGGAACAGGACCTAATGAAAAACTGTTTTTT
clone_size: -; d_call: TRBD1; j_call: TRBJ1-6; v_call: TRBV7-9; cdr3_aa: CASSTDRVGDNSPLHF; cdr3_nt: TGTGCCAGCAGCACGGACAGGGTTGGTGATAATTCACCCCTCCACTTT
clone_size: -; d_call: -; j_call: TRBJ1-1; v_call: TRBV4-3; cdr3_aa: CASSQDGQQNTEAFF; cdr3_nt: TGCGCCAGCAGCCAAGATGGGCAGCAGAACACTGAAGCTTTCTTT
clone_size: -; d_call: TRBD1; j_call: TRBJ1-3; v_call: TRBV28; cdr3_aa: CASSEPGQGAGNTIYF; cdr3_nt: TGTGCCAGCAGTGAACCGGGACAGGGGGCTGGAAACACCATATATTTT
clone_size: few; d_call: TRBD1; j_call: TRBJ2-7; v_call: TRBV10-3; cdr3_aa: CAIPGQGALSYEQYF; cdr3_nt: TGTGCCATCCCGGGACAGGGGGCTCTCTCCTACGAGCAGTACTTC
clone_size: -; d_call: TRBD2; j_call: TRBJ2-1; v_call: TRBV5-4; cdr3_aa: CASSLAGTSGRDEQFF; cdr3_nt: TGTGCCAGCAGCTTGGCCGGGACTAGCGGGAGAGATGAGCAGTTCTTC
clone_size: -; d_call: -; j_call: TRBJ2-2; v_call: TRBV19; cdr3_aa: CASSMERTGELFF; cdr3_nt: TGTGCCAGTAGTATGGAGAGAACCGGGGAGCTGTTTTTT
clone_size: once; d_call: TRBD1; j_call: TRBJ2-5; v_call: TRBV9; cdr3_aa: CASSVDWDRGRETQYF; cdr3_nt: TGTGCCAGCAGCGTCGACTGGGACAGGGGACGGGAGACCCAGTACTTC
clone_size: -; d_call: TRBD2; j_call: TRBJ2-1; v_call: TRBV9; cdr3_aa: CASSAGLAGVYEQFF; cdr3_nt: TGTGCCAGCAGCGCCGGACTAGCAGGGGTCTATGAGCAGTTCTTC
clone_size: -; d_call: -; j_call: TRBJ2-3; v_call: TRBV28; cdr3_aa: CASRGQGLVDTQYF; cdr3_nt: TGTGCCAGCAGGGGCCAGGGCTTAGTGGATACGCAGTATTTT
clone_size: few; d_call: -; j_call: TRBJ2-2; v_call: TRBV6-4; cdr3_aa: CASSEEDTLRELFF; cdr3_nt: TGTGCCAGCAGTGAAGAAGACACCCTCAGGGAGCTGTTTTTT
clone_size: -; d_call: TRBD2; j_call: TRBJ2-7; v_call: TRBV6-5; cdr3_aa: CANRTSGDYEQYF; cdr3_nt: TGTGCCAACAGAACTAGCGGCGACTACGAGCAGTACTTC
clone_size: -; d_call: -; j_call: TRBJ1-6; v_call: TRBV2; cdr3_aa: CASSIRGALALHF; cdr3_nt: TGTGCCAGCAGTATCCGGGGGGCGTTGGCCCTCCACTTT
clone_size: -; d_call: -; j_call: TRBJ2-1; v_call: TRBV7-3; cdr3_aa: CASSLAGGEQFF; cdr3_nt: TGTGCCAGCAGCTTAGCCGGAGGTGAGCAGTTCTTC
clone_size: -; d_call: -; j_call: TRBJ2-7; v_call: TRBV10-3; cdr3_aa: CAISEGQTYEQYF; cdr3_nt: TGTGCCATCAGTGAGGGACAGACCTACGAGCAGTACTTC
clone_size: -; d_call: TRBD1; j_call: TRBJ2-1; v_call: TRBV19; cdr3_aa: CASSTDRGPWNNEQFF; cdr3_nt: TGTGCCAGTAGTACGGACAGGGGGCCGTGGAACAATGAGCAGTTCTTC
clone_size: few; d_call: -; j_call: TRBJ2-7; v_call: TRBV4-1; cdr3_aa: CASSPVEGAGDEQYF; cdr3_nt: TGCGCCAGCAGCCCGGTGGAGGGGGCGGGCGACGAGCAGTACTTC
clone_size: -; d_call: -; j_call: TRBJ2-5; v_call: TRBV5-1; cdr3_aa: CASSSIREETQYF; cdr3_nt: TGCGCCAGCAGCTCTATCAGGGAAGAGACCCAGTACTTC
clone_size: few; d_call: TRBD2; j_call: TRBJ2-3; v_call: TRBV5-1; cdr3_aa: CASSSQVLAGADTQYF; cdr3_nt: TGCGCCAGCAGCTCCCAGGTGCTAGCGGGTGCAGATACGCAGTATTTT
clone_size: -; d_call: -; j_call: TRBJ2-7; v_call: TRBV5-4; cdr3_aa: CASSRSNRVDEQYF; cdr3_nt: TGTGCCAGCAGCCGCTCCAACAGGGTCGACGAGCAGTACTTC
clone_size: once; d_call: TRBD1; j_call: TRBJ2-7; v_call: TRBV4-1; cdr3_aa: CASSQAGQQISYEQYF; cdr3_nt: TGCGCCAGCAGCCAAGCGGGACAGCAAATCTCCTACGAGCAGTACTTC
clone_size: few; d_call: -; j_call: TRBJ1-1; v_call: TRBV4-1; cdr3_aa: CASSYSGVRGVDTEAFF; cdr3_nt: TGCGCCAGCAGCTACAGCGGGGTTCGGGGGGTGGACACTGAAGCTTTCTTT
clone_size: -; d_call: -; j_call: TRBJ2-3; v_call: TRBV11-3; cdr3_aa: CASSLAGWNTQYF; cdr3_nt: TGTGCCAGCAGCTTAGCGGGGTGGAATACGCAGTATTTT
clone_size: few; d_call: -; j_call: TRBJ2-3; v_call: TRBV5-8; cdr3_aa: CASSLVLQTTDTQYF; cdr3_nt: TGTGCCAGCAGCTTGGTACTTCAGACTACAGATACGCAGTATTTT
clone_size: -; d_call: -; j_call: TRBJ2-7; v_call: TRBV5-4; cdr3_aa: CASSLAGGVGPYEQYF; cdr3_nt: TGTGCCAGCAGCTTGGCCGGCGGTGTGGGTCCCTACGAGCAGTACTTC
clone_size: -; d_call: -; j_call: TRBJ1-6; v_call: TRBV6-5; cdr3_aa: CASRADSSYNSPLHF; cdr3_nt: TGTGCCAGCAGAGCGGACAGCTCCTATAATTCACCCCTCCACTTT
clone_size: -; d_call: -; j_call: TRBJ2-5; v_call: TRBV4-3; cdr3_aa: CASSQRGSGDETQYF; cdr3_nt: TGCGCCAGCAGCCAAAGGGGTTCAGGGGACGAGACCCAGTACTTC
clone_size: -; d_call: -; j_call: TRBJ1-2; v_call: TRBV6-5; cdr3_aa: CASARTENYGYTF; cdr3_nt: TGTGCCAGCGCCAGGACAGAGAACTATGGCTACACCTTC
clone_size: once; d_call: TRBD1; j_call: TRBJ2-1; v_call: TRBV2; cdr3_aa: CASSSGTGGRNNEQFF; cdr3_nt: TGTGCCAGCAGTTCCGGGACAGGGGGCAGAAACAATGAGCAGTTCTTC
clone_size: -; d_call: -; j_call: TRBJ2-7; v_call: TRBV6-5; cdr3_aa: CASSYSTQGPYEQYF; cdr3_nt: TGTGCCAGCAGTTACTCGACTCAGGGGCCCTACGAGCAGTACTTC
clone_size: -; d_call: TRBD2; j_call: TRBJ2-7; v_call: TRBV10-3; cdr3_aa: CAMSREETSASYEQYF; cdr3_nt: TGTGCCATGAGCCGAGAAGAGACTAGCGCATCCTACGAGCAGTACTTC
clone_size: few; d_call: -; j_call: TRBJ2-7; v_call: TRBV7-9; cdr3_aa: CASSLAVYEQYF; cdr3_nt: TGTGCCAGCAGCTTAGCCGTCTACGAGCAGTACTTC
clone_size: once; d_call: -; j_call: TRBJ2-7; v_call: TRBV7-9; cdr3_aa: CASSRGRGFHEQYF; cdr3_nt: TGTGCCAGCAGCCGAGGTAGAGGATTCCACGAGCAGTACTTC
clone_size: -; d_call: -; j_call: TRBJ1-4; v_call: TRBV27; cdr3_aa: CASSFYMGVNEKLFF; cdr3_nt: TGTGCCAGCAGTTTTTATATGGGAGTTAATGAAAAACTGTTTTTT
clone_size: -; d_call: TRBD2; j_call: TRBJ2-7; v_call: TRBV4-1; cdr3_aa: CASSRTSGVYEQYF; cdr3_nt: TGCGCCAGCAGCCGAACTAGCGGGGTTTACGAGCAGTACTTC